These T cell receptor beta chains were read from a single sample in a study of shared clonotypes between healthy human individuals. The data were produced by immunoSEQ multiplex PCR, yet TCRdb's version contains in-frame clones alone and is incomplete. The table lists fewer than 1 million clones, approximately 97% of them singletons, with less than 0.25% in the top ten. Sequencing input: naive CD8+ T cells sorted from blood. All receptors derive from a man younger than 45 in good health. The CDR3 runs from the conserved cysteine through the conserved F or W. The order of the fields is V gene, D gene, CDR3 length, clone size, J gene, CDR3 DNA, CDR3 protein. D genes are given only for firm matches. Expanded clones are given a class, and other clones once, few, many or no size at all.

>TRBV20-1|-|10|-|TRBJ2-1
TGCAGTGCTATCTGGGGTGAGCAGTTCTTC
CSAIWGEQFF
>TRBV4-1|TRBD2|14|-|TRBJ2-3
TGCGCCAGCAGCCAAGACGGACTAGGGGATACGCAGTATTTT
CASSQDGLGDTQYF
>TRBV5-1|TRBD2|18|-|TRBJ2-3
TGCGCCAGCAGCTTGGGGACTAGCGGATCGCCGATAACAGATACGCAGTATTTT
CASSLGTSGSPITDTQYF
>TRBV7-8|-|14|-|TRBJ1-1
TGTGCCAGCAGCTTTCGAAAAATGGGGACTGAAGCTTTCTTT
CASSFRKMGTEAFF
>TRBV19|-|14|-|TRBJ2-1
TGTGCCAGTAGTATAGAGGCGGTCTACAATGAGCAGTTCTTC
CASSIEAVYNEQFF
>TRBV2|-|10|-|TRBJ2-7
TGTGCCAGCATGGGTTACGAGCAGTACTTC
CASMGYEQYF
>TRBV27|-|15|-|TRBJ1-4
TGTGCCAGCAGCCACCGGCGGGGGGCTAATGAAAAACTGTTTTTT
CASSHRRGANEKLFF
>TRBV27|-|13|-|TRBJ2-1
TGTGCCAGCAGTCAAGGCCCAAACAATGAGCAGTTCTTC
CASSQGPNNEQFF
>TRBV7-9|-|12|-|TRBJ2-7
TGTGCCAGCAGCTCGTACGATTACGAGCAGTACTTC
CASSSYDYEQYF
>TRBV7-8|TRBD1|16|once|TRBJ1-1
TGTGCCAGCAGCTTAGAGGGGGACAGGGTGAACACTGAAGCTTTCTTT
CASSLEGDRVNTEAFF
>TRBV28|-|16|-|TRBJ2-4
TGTGCCAGCAGCAACCGAGGTCTAGCGGCCAAAAACATTCAGTACTTC
CASSNRGLAAKNIQYF
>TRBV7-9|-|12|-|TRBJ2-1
TGTGCCAGCAGCCGAGGGGACAATGAGCAGTTCTTC
CASSRGDNEQFF
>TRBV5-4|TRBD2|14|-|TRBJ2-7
TGTGCCAGCAGCTCGGGACTAGCGGGAAGGGGGCAGTACTTC
CASSSGLAGRGQYF
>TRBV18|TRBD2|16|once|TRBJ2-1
TGTGCCAGCTCACCACCGAGCGGGGGCTCCTACAATGAGCAGTTCTTC
CASSPPSGGSYNEQFF
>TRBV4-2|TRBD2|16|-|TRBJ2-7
TGTGCCAGCAGCCAAGATCAGGCTAGCGGGATCTACGAGCAGTACTTC
CASSQDQASGIYEQYF
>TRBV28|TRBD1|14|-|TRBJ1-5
TGTGCCAGCAGTTGGGACAGAAGTAATCAGCCCCAGCATTTT
CASSWDRSNQPQHF
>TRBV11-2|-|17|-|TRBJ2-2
TGTGCCAGCAGCTTAGTTTTGGCCATGGCGAACACCGGGGAGCTGTTTTTT
CASSLVLAMANTGELFF
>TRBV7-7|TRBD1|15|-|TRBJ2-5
TGTGCTAGCAGCACAAGGACAGGGCCCGAGGAGACCCAGTACTTC
CASSTRTGPEETQYF
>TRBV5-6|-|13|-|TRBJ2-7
TGTGCCAGCAGCGCCGGACGGTCCTACGAGCAGTACTTC
CASSAGRSYEQYF
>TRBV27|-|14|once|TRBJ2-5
TGTGCCAATTTTCCAGGCAGATTACAAGAGACCCAGTACTTC
CANFPGRLQETQYF
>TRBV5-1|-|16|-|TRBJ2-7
TGCGCCAGCAGCTTGGATGTCCAGGTATGGTCCCACGAGCAGTACTTC
CASSLDVQVWSHEQYF
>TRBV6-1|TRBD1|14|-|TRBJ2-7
TGTGCCAGCAGTGAGGTATACAGGGGACACGAGCAGTACTTC
CASSEVYRGHEQYF
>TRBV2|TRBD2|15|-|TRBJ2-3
TGTGCCAGCGCAGGGACTAGCGGGAGATCAGATACGCAGTATTTT
CASAGTSGRSDTQYF
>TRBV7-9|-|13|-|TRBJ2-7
TGTGCCAGCAGCTTAGGGAGGGCCTACGAGCAGTACTTC
CASSLGRAYEQYF
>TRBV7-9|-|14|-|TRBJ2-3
TGTGCCAGCAGCGCCCCCCCCTACACAGATACGCAGTATTTT
CASSAPPYTDTQYF
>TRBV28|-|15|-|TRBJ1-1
TGTGCCAGCAGTGACCCCCGGACTGCCAGCACTGAAGCTTTCTTT
CASSDPRTASTEAFF
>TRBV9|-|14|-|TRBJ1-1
TGTGCCAGCAGCTCCCGTGAGACAGAAGATGAAGCTTTCTTT
CASSSRETEDEAFF
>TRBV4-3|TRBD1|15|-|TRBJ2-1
TGCGCCAGCAGCCAAGGGACAGGCAAATACAATGAGCAGTTCTTC
CASSQGTGKYNEQFF
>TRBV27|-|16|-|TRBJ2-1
TGTGCCAGCATACCCGGGACTGGAAGCTCCTACAATGAGCAGTTCTTC
CASIPGTGSSYNEQFF
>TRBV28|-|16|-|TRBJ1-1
TGTGCCAGCAGTTTATCCGGGAGGGGGACGAACACTGAAGCTTTCTTT
CASSLSGRGTNTEAFF
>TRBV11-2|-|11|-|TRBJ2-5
TGTGCCAGCAGCTTAGTCGCGACCCAGTACTTC
CASSLVATQYF
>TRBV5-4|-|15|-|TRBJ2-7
TGTGCCAGCAGCGCCACAGGGATCGGGAGCTACGAGCAGTACTTC
CASSATGIGSYEQYF
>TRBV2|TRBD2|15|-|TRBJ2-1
TGTGCCAGCAGGAGGGGGACTAGCGGCTACAATGAGCAGTTCTTC
CASRRGTSGYNEQFF
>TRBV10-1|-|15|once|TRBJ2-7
TGCGCCAGCAGTGAGTCCCGGGGGCCAACCTACGAGCAGTACTTC
CASSESRGPTYEQYF
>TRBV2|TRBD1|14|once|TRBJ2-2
TGTGCCAGCAGTGTGGGACAGGGGACCGGGGAGCTGTTTTTT
CASSVGQGTGELFF